Listed below are T cell receptor beta chains from one sample, sequenced in a study of blood T cell repertoires in COVID-19. TCRdb's copy holds only in-frame clones and misses some; the assay was immunoSEQ multiplex PCR. The sample shows some 270,000 clones, roughly 84% of them seen only once. Sequences were obtained from peripheral blood. The source is a woman aged 40-49 years who had recovered from COVID-19. CDR3s include the opening cysteine and the closing phenylalanine or tryptophan. The D gene is left open where the match is weak. Clone size appears in some rows only: once, few, many, or a class for an expanded clone.

cdr3_nt | cdr3_aa | v_call | d_call | clone_size | j_call
TGTGCCAGCTCACCTCGTGGGACATCGACCAAAAACATTCAGTACTTC | CASSPRGTSTKNIQYF | TRBV18 | NA | NA | TRBJ2-4
TGTGCCAGCAGCCCTATTCCGGGACAGGGTAATAAGCGCTACACCTTC | CASSPIPGQGNKRYTF | TRBV2 | TRBD1 | NA | TRBJ1-2
TGCGCCACCAACAGGGGGAAGAGCATCCACTCTGGGGCCAACGTCCTGACTTTC | CATNRGKSIHSGANVLTF | TRBV10-1 | TRBD1 | NA | TRBJ2-6
TGTGCCAGCAGCGCACAACTAGCGGGGGGTTGGAATGAGCAGTTCTTC | CASSAQLAGGWNEQFF | TRBV7-2 | TRBD2 | NA | TRBJ2-1
TGCGCCAGCAGCCCCCACTTACTGACCGGGGAGCTGTTTTTT | CASSPHLLTGELFF | TRBV5-1 | NA | NA | TRBJ2-2
TGTGCCAGCAGCTCCGGGACAGGGGCAGATACGCAGTATTTT | CASSSGTGADTQYF | TRBV7-9 | TRBD1 | NA | TRBJ2-3
TGTGCCACCAGTGAAACGGGGGGGCCGAGCACAGATACGCAGTATTTT | CATSETGGPSTDTQYF | TRBV24-1 | TRBD2 | NA | TRBJ2-3
TGTGCCAGCAGCTTAGACCGGGGGAGGGGAGCGGCCAAAAACATTCAGTACTTC | CASSLDRGRGAAKNIQYF | TRBV7-9 | TRBD2 | NA | TRBJ2-4
TGTGCCAGCAGCTCGGACAGGGTCGGCGGAAACACCATATATTTT | CASSSDRVGGNTIYF | TRBV7-2 | TRBD1 | NA | TRBJ1-3
TGTGCCATCAGTGACGTCAGGGACATGACCTACGAGCAGTACTTC | CAISDVRDMTYEQYF | TRBV10-3 | NA | NA | TRBJ2-7
TGTGCCAGCAGCGTCCGACTAGCGGGGGGAGACACAGATACGCAGTATTTT | CASSVRLAGGDTDTQYF | TRBV9 | TRBD2 | NA | TRBJ2-3
TGTGCCAGCAGCCAAGATCTGTCGGGGAGGGAGGGTCTCGAGCAGTACTTC | CASSQDLSGREGLEQYF | TRBV3-1/TRBV3-2 | TRBD2 | NA | TRBJ2-7
TGTGCCAGCAGCAGGGGGAGCACTGGGGCCAACGTCCTGACTTTC | CASSRGSTGANVLTF | TRBV5-4 | NA | NA | TRBJ2-6
TGCGCCAGCAGCCGGGCCAGCAATCAGCCCCAGCATTTT | CASSRASNQPQHF | TRBV4-1 | NA | NA | TRBJ1-5
TGTGCCAGCAGCTTGGCGGTAAACACCATATATTTT | CASSLAVNTIYF | TRBV5-8 | NA | NA | TRBJ1-3
TGTGCCAGCACCCGACTGGCGGGCTCCTACAATGAGCAGTTCTTC | CASTRLAGSYNEQFF | TRBV28 | NA | NA | TRBJ2-1
TGCAGCGTGGTTGACAGGGGGCTAATCGAGCAGTACTTC | CSVVDRGLIEQYF | TRBV29-1 | TRBD1 | NA | TRBJ2-7
TGTGCCAGCAGCTTGACGGGGAGAGCGTACGAGCAGTACTTC | CASSLTGRAYEQYF | TRBV7-2 | NA | NA | TRBJ2-7
TGCGCCAGCAGCCTGGAAACCGGGAGGTTGTCCGTCTACGAGCAGTACTTC | CASSLETGRLSVYEQYF | TRBV5-1 | TRBD2 | NA | TRBJ2-7
TGTGCCAGCAGCTCCGAGGGACAGGGAAGGAATCAGCCCCAGCATTTT | CASSSEGQGRNQPQHF | TRBV7-8 | TRBD1 | NA | TRBJ1-5
TGTGCCAGCTCGCGCGGGACAGTTAACGCTGAAGCTTTCTTT | CASSRGTVNAEAFF | TRBV18 | TRBD1 | NA | TRBJ1-1
TGTGCCAGCAGCGTAGGACTAGGTTTTGAAAGGGCCAACGTCCTGACTTTC | CASSVGLGFERANVLTF | TRBV9 | NA | NA | TRBJ2-6
TGTGCCACCTCCGAACTCTCTACTAGCACAGATACGCAGTATTTT | CATSELSTSTDTQYF | TRBV2 | NA | once | TRBJ2-3
TGTGCCTGGAGTTTGAGGCCTTGGAATCAGCCCCAGCATTTT | CAWSLRPWNQPQHF | TRBV30 | NA | NA | TRBJ1-5
TGCGCCAGCAGCCAAGATCTAGCTCAGCCCCAGCATTTT | CASSQDLAQPQHF | TRBV4-1 | NA | NA | TRBJ1-5
TGCGCCAGCAGCGAGGTCCCTCAAGAGACCCAGTACTTC | CASSEVPQETQYF | TRBV5-1 | NA | once | TRBJ2-5
TGTGCCAGCAGTGAATTCTTGAACACTGAAGCTTTCTTT | CASSEFLNTEAFF | TRBV6-1 | NA | NA | TRBJ1-1
TGTGCCAGCACCGGAAACAGGGACGCATCAATTTTCCCCCAGCATTTT | CASTGNRDASIFPQHF | TRBV2 | NA | few | TRBJ1-5